These 20 T cell receptor beta chains were sequenced from one sample in a study of shared clonotypes between healthy human individuals. CD8 cells classed as naive were CD45RO-negative and positively selected for CCR7, excluding terminally differentiated effector memory CD45RA+ cells. Sequenced by immunoSEQ multiplex PCR; TCRdb stores in-frame clones only, minus some. The sample has roughly 2 million clones, over 85% seen once. The sequencing input was naive CD8+ T cells sorted from blood. All receptors derive from a man between 18 and 29 years old in good health.

The chain combines TRBV6-4 with TRBJ1-2; D remains unclear. The CDR3 sequence is 17 residues long. V lost 2 bases to trimming and J lost 6 bases, with 22 bases between them. Germline V lookup: CDR1 MRHNA, CDR2 SNTAGT. In DNA form, the CDR3 reads TGTGCCAGCAGTGACAAACCAACAGAGGCATACCGTAATGGCTACACCTTC. It specifies CASSDKPTEAYRNGYTF.

The genes are TRBV10-3 and TRBJ2-3, with D perhaps being TRBD1 or TRBD2 (5 bases each). Germline loops: CDR1 ENHRY, CDR2 SYGVKD. The CDR3 covers 15 residues. Trimming removed 0 bases at V and 4 bases at J, with 11 bases between. This CDR3 is CAISESGTVADTQYF. In nucleotides, the CDR3 is TGTGCCATCAGTGAGTCGGGGACGGTCGCAGATACGCAGTATTTT.

This clone was seen a single time. The V gene is TRBV30, the J gene TRBJ2-6, with D perhaps matching TRBD1 or TRBD2 (5 bases each). The CDR3 is made up of 16 amino acids. Germline V gives CDR1 GTSNPN, CDR2 SVGIG (reference sequence). V dropped 0 bases and J dropped 2 bases, with 11 bases sitting between them. The CDR3, as DNA: TGTGCCTGGAGTGTCGGGGACCACCCTGGGGCCAACGTCCTGACTTTC. It encodes CAWSVGDHPGANVLTF.

V gene TRBV5-1 combines with J gene TRBJ2-1; D ambiguous. The CDR3 covers 13 residues. V was cut by 0 bases and J by 5 bases, with 6 bases left in between. The V gene's germline CDR1 is SGHRS and CDR2 YFSETQ. The CDR3 nucleotides read TGCGCCAGCAGCTTGGTTTCCCACAATGAGCAGTTCTTC. This encodes CASSLVSHNEQFF.

The chain combines TRBV7-6 with TRBJ2-5; D is undetermined. CDR1 is SGHVS, CDR2 FNYEAQ, per germline. V lost 0 bases and J 4 bases, leaving 6 bases between the germline ends. The CDR3 covers 13 residues. In DNA form, the CDR3 reads TGTGCCAGCAGCTTAGCGTTTGGAGAGACCCAGTACTTC. Protein product: CASSLAFGETQYF.

The chain carries TRBV14 and TRBJ2-7; D gene unclear. Germline CDR1 and CDR2: SGHDN and FVKESK. Trimming left V 0 bases short and J 0 bases short, with 3 bases between. This CDR3 comprises 13 residues. CDR3 coding DNA: TGTGCCAGCAGCCAAGACAGCTCCTACGAGCAGTACTTC. Amino acids: CASSQDSSYEQYF.

The rearrangement links TRBV27 to TRBJ1-2; a possible D gene is TRBD1 (5 bases). This CDR3 has 12 amino acids. Germline V gives CDR1 MNHEY, CDR2 SMNVEV (reference sequence). V dropped 5 bases and J dropped 8 bases, with 12 bases sitting between them. In nucleotides, the CDR3 is TGTGCCAGCAGTGAGGGCCCAGGGGGCTACACCTTC. Residues: CASSEGPGGYTF.

The chain combines TRBV9 with TRBJ1-1; TRBD1 agrees at 7 bases. The CDR3 covers 14 residues. In germline, CDR1 is SGDLS, CDR2 YYNGEE. The junction had 5 bases not matched to a gene; V was cut back by 3 bases and J by 3 bases. CDR3 sequence: CASSGGGMDTEAFF. For the CDR3, the DNA is TGTGCCAGCAGCGGAGGGGGCATGGACACTGAAGCTTTCTTT.

The chain links TRBV6-1 to TRBJ2-5, with a possible D match to TRBD2 (5 bases). The V end lost 0 bases, the J end lost 0 bases, and 14 bases lay between the germline ends. CDR3 size: 17 residues. The germline V gene has CDR1 MNHNS and CDR2 SASEGT. In DNA, the CDR3 is TGTGCCAGCAGTGAAGCCCCGTTTAGCGAATACCAAGAGACCCAGTACTTC. Amino acids: CASSEAPFSEYQETQYF.

This clone appeared a single time. The V and J genes are TRBV19 and TRBJ1-1, with 7 bases lining up with TRBD1. This CDR3 has 14 amino acids. Germline V lookup: CDR1 LNHDA, CDR2 SQIVND (reference sequence). With 7 bases clipped from V and 6 bases from J, the junction kept 11 bases outside the gene matches. The CDR3 spells CASTWDSETPEAFF. The CDR3, as DNA: TGTGCCAGTACCTGGGACAGTGAAACACCTGAAGCTTTCTTT.

V gene TRBV7-6 combines with J gene TRBJ2-2, with 11 bases fitting TRBD1. The CDR3 has 16 residues. The V gene's germline CDR1 is SGHVS and CDR2 FNYEAQ. The J segment lost 0 bases and the V segment lost 5 bases, leaving 2 bases of the junction unmatched. CDR3 in amino acids: CASSPGQGANTGELFF. The CDR3 DNA reads TGTGCCAGCAGCCCGGGACAGGGGGCGAACACCGGGGAGCTGTTTTTT.

The V call is TRBV25-1, the J call TRBJ2-3; D unclear. CDR1 and CDR2 from the germline V gene are MGHDK and SYGVNS. CDR3 length: 14 amino acids. Trimming cost V 10 bases and J 0 bases, with 14 bases left between them. The CDR3 nucleotides read TGTGCCACCACATCGGGCTTTAGCACAGATACGCAGTATTTT. The encoded protein is CATTSGFSTDTQYF.

In DNA, the CDR3 is TGTGCCAGCAGCTTAGTACAGGGGGCGGTTGGCTACACCTTC. It yields the protein CASSLVQGAVGYTF. The chain is built from TRBV11-2 and TRBJ1-2; 9 bases are a match to TRBD1. CDR3 size: 14 residues. After removal of 1 base from V and 7 bases from J, the junction contained 4 bases not matched to a gene. Germline CDR1 SGHAT, CDR2 FQNNGV.

The chain couples TRBV19 to TRBJ2-1; TRBD1 matches at 7 bases. CDR1 LNHDA and CDR2 SQIVND come from the germline V gene (reference sequence). V shed 3 bases and J 7 bases; nucleotides not matched to a gene: 9. The CDR3 spans 15 residues. The chain's CDR3 is CASSIFQGVDNEQFF. The DNA for the CDR3 is TGTGCCAGTAGTATTTTTCAGGGGGTGGATAATGAGCAGTTCTTC.

CDR3 DNA: TGTGCCAGCAGCCCAGGGACGGTGGGAAACACCATATATTTT. This sequence encodes CASSPGTVGNTIYF. The chain is built from TRBV9 and TRBJ1-3; tentatively, D is TRBD1 (5 bases). The CDR3 runs to 14 residues. The ends were cut back, 4 bases at V and 4 bases at J, with 12 bases in the middle. In germline, CDR1 is SGDLS, CDR2 YYNGEE.

Remarks on this clone: An end of the junction differs from the germline gene, which may be a read error. The chain has TRBV7-9 and TRBJ1-4, with no clear D. The CDR3 totals 13 residues. CDR1 is SEHNR, CDR2 FQNEAQ, per germline (reference sequence). CDR3 amino acids: CASRLGPNEKLFF. In DNA, the CDR3 is TGTGCCAGCAGATTAGGGCCTAATGAAAAACTGTTTTTT.

J is TRBJ1-4 and V is TRBV6-5; no definite D call. Trimming stripped 0 bases from V and 6 bases from J, with 8 bases between. The germline V gene encodes CDR1 MNHEY and CDR2 SVGAGI. The CDR3 loop spans 14 amino acids. The CDR3 nucleotides are TGTGCCAGCAGTTACTCGATCATTGATGAAAAACTGTTTTTT. It specifies CASSYSIIDEKLFF.

V gene TRBV6-1 combines with J gene TRBJ1-4; TRBD1 agrees at 9 bases. The junction had 5 bases not matched to a gene; V was cut back by 7 bases and J by 8 bases. Germline CDR1 reads MNHNS; CDR2 reads SASEGT. The CDR3 has 13 residues. In DNA, the CDR3 is TGTGCCAGCAAGACAGGGGGGTGGGAAAAACTGTTTTTT. Amino acids: CASKTGGWEKLFF.

The V gene is TRBV28, the J gene TRBJ2-2; 8 nucleotides align to TRBD2. Trimming at V came to 2 bases and at J to 8 bases, leaving 7 bases not matched to a gene. Germline lookup yields CDR1 MDHEN and CDR2 SYDVKM. The CDR3 sequence is 15 residues long. CDR3 bases: TGTGCCAGCAGTTTACTTGCGGGGGGTGCAGGGGAGCTGTTTTTT. Translating gives CASSLLAGGAGELFF. The variable domain in full, completed from reference TRBV28 and TRBJ2-2, reads DVKVTQSSRYLVKRTGEKVFLECVQDMDHENMFWYRQDPGLGLRLIYFSYDVKMKEKGDIPEGYSVSREKKERFSLILESASTNQTSMYLCASSLLAGGAGELFFGEGSRLTVL.

The rearrangement uses TRBV25-1 and TRBJ2-5, with TRBD1 matching 8 bases. V lost 1 base, J lost 4 bases, and 5 bases stayed unmatched. The CDR3 covers 15 residues. Germline CDR1 MGHDK, CDR2 SYGVNS. For the CDR3, the DNA is TGTGCCAGCAGTGAATTCCAGGGGGCGGGAGAGACCCAGTACTTC. Its protein is CASSEFQGAGETQYF.